A selection of T cell receptor beta chains follows, all from one sample in a study of vaccination effects on CD4 cells after COVID-19. These TCRs' antigens remain unknown. The protocol was immunoSEQ multiplex PCR, while the TCRdb copy is restricted to in-frame clones and leaves out a portion. The top ten hold about 2.5% of the sample, which has tens of thousands of clones, 65% to 80% seen once. The sequences come from CD4+ T cells from PBMCs cultured without peptide, collected after COVID-19 vaccination. The receptors were gathered from a human donor who received a COVID-19 vaccine. Each CDR3 is given with its conserved first and last residue. A D gene is named only where the DNA matches it firmly. Size tells how often a clone was seen (once, few, many) or the class of an expanded clone, and some rows leave it out.

J	D	V	size	CDR3	DNA
TRBJ2-3	TRBD2	TRBV6-2/TRBV6-3	.	CASSPGLAGGIGTDTQYF	TGTGCCAGCAGCCCAGGACTAGCGGGGGGGATTGGCACAGATACGCAGTATTTT
TRBJ1-6	.	TRBV6-4	.	CASSDRENSPLHF	TGTGCCAGCAGTGACAGAGAGAATTCACCCCTCCACTTT
TRBJ1-1	.	TRBV27	few	CASSRDSPRGTEAFF	TGTGCCAGCAGTAGAGACTCCCCGAGGGGCACTGAAGCTTTCTTT
TRBJ2-6	.	TRBV18	.	CASSLGATGANVLTF	TGTGCCAGCTCACTGGGGGCTACTGGGGCCAACGTCCTGACTTTC
TRBJ2-3	TRBD2	TRBV9	once	CASSPSTSGGTDTQYF	TGTGCCAGCAGCCCCTCGACTAGCGGGGGGACAGATACGCAGTATTTT
TRBJ1-5	.	TRBV4-1	few	CASSQDGGQGYQPQHF	TGCGCCAGCAGCCAAGACGGCGGTCAGGGGTATCAGCCCCAGCATTTT
TRBJ1-1	.	TRBV3-1/TRBV3-2	.	CASSQKGSSRGLAEAFF	TGTGCCAGCAGCCAAAAGGGTAGTAGCAGGGGTTTAGCTGAAGCTTTCTTT
TRBJ2-3	TRBD1	TRBV7-6	.	CASSDLTGTGGTDTQYF	TGTGCCAGCAGCGATCTTACCGGGACAGGGGGCACAGATACGCAGTATTTT
TRBJ2-3	.	TRBV4-1	.	CASSQGLLATDTQYF	TGCGCCAGCAGCCAGGGACTCTTAGCAACAGATACGCAGTATTTT
TRBJ1-2	TRBD1	TRBV6-1	.	CASSEASAGGGYTF	TGTGCCAGCAGTGAAGCCTCGGCAGGGGGCGGCTACACCTTC
TRBJ1-5	.	TRBV5-6	.	CASSQSLYQPQHF	TGTGCCAGCAGCCAGTCGTTGTATCAGCCCCAGCATTTT
TRBJ1-4	.	TRBV28	.	CASRTNEKLFF	TGTGCCAGCAGGACTAACGAAAAACTGTTTTTT
TRBJ2-4	.	TRBV18	.	CASSPLDINIQYF	TGTGCCAGCTCACCCCTGGACATAAACATTCAGTACTTC
TRBJ2-1	TRBD2	TRBV5-1	.	CASSLLAGNYNEQFF	TGCGCCAGCAGCTTGTTAGCGGGGAACTACAATGAGCAGTTCTTC
TRBJ2-6	TRBD1	TRBV5-1	.	CASSPGGSGANVLTF	TGCGCCAGCAGCCCAGGGGGCTCTGGGGCCAACGTCCTGACTTTC
TRBJ1-5	.	TRBV4-1	.	CASSQAPPPNHQPQHF	TGCGCCAGCAGCCAAGCTCCGCCCCCGAATCATCAGCCCCAGCATTTT
TRBJ1-6	.	TRBV6-6	.	CASSYRGDYNSPLHF	TGTGCCAGCAGTTACAGGGGCGATTATAATTCACCCCTCCACTTT
TRBJ2-1	TRBD2	TRBV2	.	CASSASGVTNEQFF	TGTGCCAGCAGTGCTAGCGGGGTTACCAATGAGCAGTTCTTC
TRBJ2-5	.	TRBV28	.	CASSPRETQYF	TGTGCCAGCAGTCCCAGGGAGACCCAGTACTTC
TRBJ2-1	TRBD2	TRBV5-1	.	CASSPGGVGNEQFF	TGCGCCAGCAGCCCCGGGGGGGTGGGGAATGAGCAGTTCTTC
TRBJ1-2	.	TRBV12-3/TRBV12-4	.	CASSFWVQGYTF	TGTGCCAGCAGTTTTTGGGTTCAGGGCTACACCTTC
TRBJ1-1	TRBD1	TRBV6-6	.	CASSYSLGGWGTEAFF	TGTGCCAGCAGTTACTCTCTAGGGGGCTGGGGCACTGAAGCTTTCTTT
TRBJ2-1	.	TRBV7-9	.	CASSPVGTRSYNEQFF	TGTGCCAGCAGCCCCGTCGGGACTCGCTCCTACAATGAGCAGTTCTTC
TRBJ2-5	.	TRBV4-2	.	CASSQEGLRDETQYF	TGTGCCAGCAGCCAAGAGGGACTCAGGGATGAGACCCAGTACTTC
TRBJ1-5	.	TRBV12-3/TRBV12-4	.	CASSTGRVQPQHF	TGTGCCAGCAGCACTGGCCGGGTTCAGCCCCAGCATTTT
TRBJ1-2	.	TRBV6-5	.	CASTQAAGVNYGYTF	TGTGCCAGCACCCAGGCGGCAGGGGTTAACTATGGCTACACCTTC
TRBJ1-2	.	TRBV19	.	CASSTTGLGNYGYTF	TGTGCCAGTAGTACAACGGGTCTCGGCAACTATGGCTACACCTTC
TRBJ1-3	TRBD1	TRBV7-6	.	CASSLARQGIGNTIYF	TGTGCCAGCAGCTTAGCGCGACAGGGTATTGGAAACACCATATATTTT